This T cell receptor (beta chain) was identified during a study of blood T cell repertoires in COVID-19. Study-level information: Italy, Spain and the United States were the sources of the convalescent and acute COVID-19 samples. In each case, the material was cDNA or gDNA derived from T cells, B-cell-depleted T cells, or PBMCs.

Methods used by the authors: Reference gene primer amplification gave nucleated cell count estimates. Only in-frame clones appear in the TCRdb table, and some are missing; sequencing was by immunoSEQ multiplex PCR. V and J calls and clone size are as listed in that table; D and trimming were resolved from the DNA. The sample consists of 110,000 or so clones, around 77% of them appearing once. Looked up from germline, CDR1 is SGDLS and CDR2 is YYNGEE. The junction had 7 bases not matched to a gene; V was cut back by 4 bases and J by 4 bases. The CDR3 extends over 15 amino acids. The V gene is TRBV9, the J gene TRBJ2-5; 10 bases agree with TRBD1. The specimen was peripheral blood. The receptor's source is a human donor in a cohort sampled during active COVID-19. CDR3 DNA sequence: TGTGCCAGCAGCCCACGACAGGGGGCTCTAGAGACCCAGTACTTC. It is translated as CASSPRQGALETQYF.